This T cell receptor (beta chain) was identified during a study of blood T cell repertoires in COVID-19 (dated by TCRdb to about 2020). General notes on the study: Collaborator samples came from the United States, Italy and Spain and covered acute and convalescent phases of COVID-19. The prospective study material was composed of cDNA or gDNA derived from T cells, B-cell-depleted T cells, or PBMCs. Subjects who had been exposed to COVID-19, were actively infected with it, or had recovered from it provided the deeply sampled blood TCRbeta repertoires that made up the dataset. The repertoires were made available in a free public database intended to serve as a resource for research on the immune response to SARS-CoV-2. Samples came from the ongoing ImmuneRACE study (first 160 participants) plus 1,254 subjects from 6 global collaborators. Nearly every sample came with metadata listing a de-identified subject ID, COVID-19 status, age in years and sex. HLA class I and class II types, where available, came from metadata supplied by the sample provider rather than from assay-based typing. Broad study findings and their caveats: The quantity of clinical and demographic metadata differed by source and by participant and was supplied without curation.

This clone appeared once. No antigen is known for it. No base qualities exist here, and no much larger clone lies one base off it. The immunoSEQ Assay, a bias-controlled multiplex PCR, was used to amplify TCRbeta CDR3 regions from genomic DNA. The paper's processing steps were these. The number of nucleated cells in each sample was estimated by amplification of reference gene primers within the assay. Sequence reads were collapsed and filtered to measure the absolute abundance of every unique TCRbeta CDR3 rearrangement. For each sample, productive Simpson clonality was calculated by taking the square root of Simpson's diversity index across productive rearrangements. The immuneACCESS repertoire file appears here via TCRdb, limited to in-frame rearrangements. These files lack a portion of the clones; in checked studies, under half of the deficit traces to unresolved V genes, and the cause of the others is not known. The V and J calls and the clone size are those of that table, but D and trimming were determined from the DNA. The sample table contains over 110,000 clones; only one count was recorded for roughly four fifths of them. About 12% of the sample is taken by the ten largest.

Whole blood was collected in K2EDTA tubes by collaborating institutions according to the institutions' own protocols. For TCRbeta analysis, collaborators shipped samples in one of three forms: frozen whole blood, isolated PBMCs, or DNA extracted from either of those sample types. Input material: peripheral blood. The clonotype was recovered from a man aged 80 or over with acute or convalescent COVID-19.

This receptor carries the CDR3 CASSLGENQPQHF. The DNA reads as follows: TGTGCCAGCAGTTTAGGAGAAAATCAGCCCCAGCATTTT. The rearrangement combines TRBV12-3 or TRBV12-4 with TRBJ1-5; the D gene assignment is ambiguous. V was cut back by 1 base and J by 4 bases, leaving a gap of 5 bases between them. From the cysteine through the phenylalanine, the CDR3 covers 13 amino acids. Of the read, only the CDR3 DNA is kept; its 39 bases are in frame from base 1.